This T cell receptor (beta chain) was profiled in a study of T-cell reconstitution after alpha-beta-depleted transplantation in children (dated by TCRdb to 2016 to 2018). With regard to the full study: The study quantitatively tracked T-cell immune reconstitution after TCRalphabeta/CD19-depleted allogeneic hematopoietic cell transplantation in children using TCR repertoire profiling.

Points on this clonotype: It lacks a known antigen. No per-base quality is available; no much larger clone lies one base away.

Library preparation used PCR. For sequencing, an Illumina HiSeq 2500 was employed. Molecular barcoding was employed in the preparation of TCR libraries, with unique molecular identifiers being used to normalize TCRbeta repertoire quantification. TCRdb trimmed public reads at Q25 via fastp, called clones via MiXCR and kept in-frame beta chains. Duplicate CDR3 protein sequences are folded into a single record with the most common DNA and genes. The sample data list roughly 500,000 distinct CDR3 sequences, and around 13% of these were observed just once. Jointly, the top ten make up approximately 5.4% of the sample. V is shortened by 1 base, J by 2 bases, and the region joining them spans 6 bases. The CDR3 spans 14 residues, from the cysteine through the phenylalanine. CDR3 DNA is the only sequence kept; it has 42 bases, read in frame from the first base.

This specimen consisted of PBMCs from the stem cell graft donor, obtained from the stem cell graft. This clonotype originated in a human donor who donated a stem cell graft to a child with combined immunodeficiency. The sequence joins TRBV12-3 or TRBV12-4 to TRBJ2-1, with the D gene call left open. CDR3 region: CASSLGSTYNEQFF. The DNA reads TGTGCCAGCAGTTTAGGTTCAACCTACAATGAGCAGTTCTTC.